The rows below give T cell receptor beta chains drawn from one sample of a study of blood T cell repertoires in COVID-19. The table came from immunoSEQ multiplex PCR; TCRdb's copy has only in-frame clones and leaves some out. Here the sample spans roughly 150,000 clones, more than 60% being singletons. Material: peripheral blood. The receptor set was obtained from a man aged 55 to 69 with acute or convalescent COVID-19. Each CDR3 is given with its conserved first and last residue. A D gene is named only where the DNA matches it firmly. Rows give clone size only sometimes, using once, few, many, or a class for an expanded clone.

v_call: TRBV27
clone_size: NA
d_call: NA
j_call: TRBJ1-1
cdr3_nt: TGTGCCAGCAGAGGGGTTGGCACTGAAGCTTTCTTT
cdr3_aa: CASRGVGTEAFF

v_call: TRBV4-3
clone_size: few
d_call: NA
j_call: TRBJ1-3
cdr3_nt: TGCGCCAGCAGCCCGGGTCTTCGTGGTGGAAACACCATATATTTT
cdr3_aa: CASSPGLRGGNTIYF

v_call: TRBV18
clone_size: NA
d_call: TRBD1
j_call: TRBJ1-5
cdr3_nt: TGTGCCAGCTCACCGGTGGGACAGTCTAGCAATCAGCCCCAGCATTTT
cdr3_aa: CASSPVGQSSNQPQHF

v_call: TRBV10-3
clone_size: few
d_call: NA
j_call: TRBJ2-7
cdr3_nt: TGTGCCATCAGTGAGAGTGGGGGCCCCTACGAGCAGTACTTC
cdr3_aa: CAISESGGPYEQYF

v_call: TRBV7-2
clone_size: NA
d_call: NA
j_call: TRBJ2-5
cdr3_nt: TGTGCCAGCAGCTTAACCCTTCAGGAGACCCAGTACTTC
cdr3_aa: CASSLTLQETQYF

v_call: TRBV4-1
clone_size: NA
d_call: TRBD1
j_call: TRBJ1-1
cdr3_nt: TGCGCCAGCAGCCAAGAGATTCGGACAGGGACGAATACTGAAGCTTTCTTT
cdr3_aa: CASSQEIRTGTNTEAFF

v_call: TRBV30
clone_size: once
d_call: NA
j_call: TRBJ1-2
cdr3_nt: TGTGCCTGGAGTGATACAGGAGACTATGGCTACACCTTC
cdr3_aa: CAWSDTGDYGYTF

v_call: TRBV2
clone_size: NA
d_call: NA
j_call: TRBJ1-5
cdr3_nt: TGTGCCAGCAGGCAACCCGGTAGCAATCAGCCCCAGCATTTT
cdr3_aa: CASRQPGSNQPQHF

v_call: TRBV5-6
clone_size: NA
d_call: TRBD1
j_call: TRBJ2-3
cdr3_nt: TGTGCCAGCCTACAGGGGGGTCGACAGGGAGGAGATACGCAGTATTTT
cdr3_aa: CASLQGGRQGGDTQYF

v_call: TRBV18
clone_size: NA
d_call: NA
j_call: TRBJ1-5
cdr3_nt: TGTGCCAGCTCCTTGGACAGAAACTGGCCCCAGCATTTT
cdr3_aa: CASSLDRNWPQHF

v_call: TRBV28
clone_size: NA
d_call: NA
j_call: TRBJ2-5
cdr3_nt: TGTGCCAGCAGTGGCCGCGGAGAGACCCAGTACTTC
cdr3_aa: CASSGRGETQYF